The 5 T cell receptor beta chains in this list originate from one sample, sequenced in a study of cytomegalovirus exposure and HLA in healthy donors. The repertoire was sequenced with immunoSEQ multiplex PCR; TCRdb's copy has only in-frame clones and lacks some. In the table there are approximately 150,000 clones, 85% of which are singletons. Material: PBMCs. The origin of the receptors is a young man in good health and CMV-seropositive.

The chain uses TRBV4-2 and TRBJ1-2, with TRBD1 matching 7 bases. This CDR3 region has 15 residues. Trimming took 5 bases from V and 5 from J; bases not matched to a gene: 11. Germline CDR1 LGHNA, CDR2 YNFKEQ. The CDR3 nucleotides are TGTGCCAGCAGCGTCCCCAGGGGGGTAGAATATGGCTACACCTTC. Its translation is CASSVPRGVEYGYTF.

The chain uses TRBV7-9 and TRBJ1-2; the match to TRBD1 covers 9 bases. Trimming at V came to 5 bases and at J to 4 bases, leaving 8 bases not matched to a gene. Germline V gene data show CDR1 as SEHNR and CDR2 as FQNEAQ (reference sequence). This CDR3 contains 15 residues. DNA for the CDR3: TGTGCCAGCAGCGAACAGGGACAGGGCCGCTATGGCTACACCTTC. Protein product: CASSEQGQGRYGYTF.

The V and J genes are TRBV7-2 and TRBJ1-3; TRBD1 matches 7 bases. The V segment lost 3 bases and the J segment 2 bases; nucleotides outside the gene matches: 4. Germline CDR1 and CDR2: SGHTA and FQGNSA. This CDR3 is 15 amino acids long. CDR3 bases: TGTGCCAGCAGCTTTACAGGGGACCCTGGAAACACCATATATTTT. Encoded protein: CASSFTGDPGNTIYF.

The chain combines TRBV18 with TRBJ2-3; 14 positions agree with TRBD2. The CDR3 runs to 15 residues. Germline lookup yields CDR1 KGHSH and CDR2 LQKENI. Trimming removed 6 bases from V and 7 bases from J; junction bases left unmatched: 6. For the CDR3, the DNA is TGTGCCAGCTCGCTGACTAGCGGGGGGGCAAATACGCAGTATTTT. This translates into CASSLTSGGANTQYF.

This clone was seen just once. CDR3 amino acids: CSSRQHTDTQYF. The CDR3 bases are TGCAGCTCCAGACAGCACACAGATACGCAGTATTTT. V and J are TRBV29-1 and TRBJ2-3; tentatively, D is TRBD1 (5 bases). CDR3 length: 12 residues. With 8 bases removed from V and 2 bases from J, the gap between germline ends came to 11 bases. The V gene's germline CDR1 is SQVTM and CDR2 ANQGSEA.